The 29 T cell receptor beta chains reported below all come from one sample, sequenced in a study of OX40 agonist ivuxolimab in advanced cancers. Repertoires were generated with immunoSEQ multiplex PCR, while TCRdb's copy carries only in-frame clones and drops some. Among fewer than 85,000 clones listed, roughly 80% were seen once. The sequences come from CD4+ or CD8+ T cells sorted from blood, collected in a trial of the OX40 agonist ivuxolimab. These receptors came from an adult with an advanced solid tumor such as melanoma, head and neck, liver or kidney cancer.

J is TRBJ1-1 and V is TRBV19; D may be TRBD1 (5 bases). The germline V gene has CDR1 LNHDA and CDR2 SQIVND (reference sequence). The CDR3 is made up of 14 amino acids. Trimming cost V 3 bases and J 1 base, with 9 bases left between them. CDR3 amino acids: CASSITGGNTEAFF. The CDR3 nucleotides read TGTGCCAGTAGTATCACGGGGGGGAACACTGAAGCTTTCTTT. The entire variable domain, with the rest obtained from reference TRBV19 and TRBJ1-1, is as follows: DGGITQSPKYLFRKEGQNVTLSCEQNLNHDAMYWYRQDPGQGLRLIYYSQIVNDFQKGDIAEGYSVSREKKESFPLTVTSAQKNPTAFYLCASSITGGNTEAFFGQGTRLTVV.

The V and J genes are TRBV6-5 and TRBJ1-1; weak D call: TRBD1 (5 bases). Per germline, CDR1 MNHEY and CDR2 SVGAGI. The V end was cut by 8 bases, the J end by 7 bases, with 20 bases between. The CDR3 is 14 residues long. CDR3 bases: TGTGCCAGCTGGTCCTACGCCTCAGGGTTTGAAGCTTTCTTT. Its protein product is CASWSYASGFEAFF.

The chain joins TRBV28 to TRBJ1-2; 7 nucleotides line up with TRBD1. Germline V gene lookup returns CDR1 MDHEN and CDR2 SYDVKM. The length of the CDR3 is 18 residues. V lost 5 bases, J lost 8 bases, and 23 bases stayed unmatched. CDR3 amino acids: CASSLPTGTAMPFRGYTF. CDR3 DNA sequence: TGTGCCAGCAGTCTCCCCACCGGGACAGCAATGCCCTTTCGGGGCTACACCTTC.

The V call is TRBV28, the J call TRBJ1-2, with a tentative D call TRBD1 (6 bases). The CDR3 is 17 residues long. The V gene lost 4 bases and the J gene lost 3 bases, with 21 bases spanning the gap. Germline values: CDR1 MDHEN, CDR2 SYDVKM. CDR3 region: CASSSTNREAFYYGYTF. DNA for the CDR3: TGTGCCAGCAGTTCCACAAACAGGGAGGCGTTCTACTATGGCTACACCTTC.

The V gene is TRBV9, the J gene TRBJ1-2, with D unclear. V was pared by 0 bases and J by 8 bases, with 8 bases between. Germline CDR1 and CDR2: SGDLS and YYNGEE. The CDR3 totals 12 residues. The CDR3 is CASSVDNWGYTF. DNA for the CDR3: TGTGCCAGCAGCGTAGATAATTGGGGCTACACCTTC.

The V and J genes are TRBV15 and TRBJ2-5, with D hard to call. The V gene's germline CDR1 is LNHNV and CDR2 YYDKDF (reference sequence). The CDR3 sequence is 14 residues long. The V gene lost 0 bases and the J gene lost 2 bases, with 7 bases spanning the gap. The CDR3 coding sequence is TGTGCCACCAGCAGAGATTGGGGTCAAGAGACCCAGTACTTC. It is translated as CATSRDWGQETQYF.

The rearrangement links TRBV6-5 to TRBJ1-2; 8 bases match TRBD1. Germline lookup yields CDR1 MNHEY and CDR2 SVGAGI. The V and J ends lost 5 bases and 8 bases, in that order; junction bases with no gene match: 10. This CDR3 has 14 amino acids. The CDR3 loop reads CASSNTGGVGGYTF. The DNA of the CDR3 is TGTGCCAGCAGTAACACAGGGGGAGTGGGCGGCTACACCTTC.

This chain uses TRBV7-8 with TRBJ2-3; a possible D gene is TRBD2 (6 bases). The CDR3 runs 18 residues. CDR1 is SGHVS and CDR2 is FQNEAQ in the germline V gene. Trimming cost V 3 bases and J 0 bases, with 19 bases left between them. The CDR3 is CASSLLASAGFSTDTQYF. CDR3 bases: TGTGCCAGCAGCTTGCTAGCGTCAGCTGGATTTAGCACAGATACGCAGTATTTT.

V usage is TRBV4-3 and J usage is TRBJ1-4; D is ambiguous. Germline-derived CDR1 and CDR2 are LGHNA and YSLEER. Trimming stripped 1 base from V and 0 bases from J, with 9 bases between. The CDR3 is 16 amino acids. CDR3 bases: TGCGCCAGCAGCCAAGGCCTAAGGGCAACTAATGAAAAACTGTTTTTT. Amino acids: CASSQGLRATNEKLFF.

The V gene is TRBV4-1, the J gene TRBJ1-5; D is unresolved. Germline-derived CDR1 and CDR2 are MGHRA and YSYEKL. The CDR3 runs to 14 residues. Trimming pared 5 bases from V and 3 bases from J, leaving 11 bases between. This chain's CDR3 is CASSEGLYNQPQHF. CDR3 DNA: TGCGCCAGCAGCGAAGGACTGTACAATCAGCCCCAGCATTTT.

This chain joins TRBV2 and TRBJ1-1; the D is unclear. This CDR3 comprises 15 residues. The germline V and J ends were trimmed by 7 bases and 2 bases, with 17 bases remaining between them. Germline CDR1 SNHLY, CDR2 FYNNEI. CDR3: CASTPRSSVNTEAFF. For the CDR3, the DNA is TGTGCCAGCACGCCCCGTTCATCGGTAAACACTGAAGCTTTCTTT.

The count of this clone is one. The rearrangement links TRBV2 to TRBJ1-1; D gene unclear. V shed 6 bases and J shed 8 bases, with 16 bases lying between them. CDR1 and CDR2 from the germline V gene are SNHLY and FYNNEI. This CDR3 comprises 13 residues. The CDR3 nucleotides are TGTGCCAGCAGGCGTGAAGGCAGCTTAGAAGCTTTCTTT. This codes for CASRREGSLEAFF.

This clone has more than one count but fewer than ten. In nucleotides, the CDR3 is TGTGCCAGCTCACCTGGACTTTCCGGCTCTGGAAACACCATATATTTT. Protein: CASSPGLSGSGNTIYF. The V and J genes are TRBV18 and TRBJ1-3; D is unresolved. Trimming shortened V by 3 bases and J by 0 bases, and 12 bases separated the two germline ends. The CDR3 length is 16 residues. The germline V gene has CDR1 KGHSH and CDR2 LQKENI.

The V gene is TRBV6-1, the J gene TRBJ2-7; the match to TRBD2 covers 8 bases. The germline gives CDR1 MNHNS, CDR2 SASEGT. The length of the CDR3 is 15 residues. Trimming at V came to 5 bases and at J to 0 bases, leaving 6 bases not matched to a gene. The CDR3, as DNA: TGTGCCAGCAGTCAACTGGCGGGGGGCTCCTACGAGCAGTACTTC. It codes for CASSQLAGGSYEQYF.

The V and J genes are TRBV7-2 and TRBJ1-6; 7 bases line up with TRBD1. The V and J ends lost 9 bases and 0 bases, in that order; junction bases with no gene match: 8. Germline-derived CDR1 and CDR2 are SGHTA and FQGNSA. This CDR3 contains 16 residues. DNA of the CDR3: TGTGCCAGTAACTCATACAGGGGCTCCTATAATTCACCCCTCCACTTT. It is translated as CASNSYRGSYNSPLHF.

Only one count was recorded for this clone. The V and J genes are TRBV9 and TRBJ2-5, with D uncertain. This CDR3 comprises 13 residues. Trimming took 0 bases from V and 1 from J, leaving 4 bases between them. Germline values: CDR1 SGDLS, CDR2 YYNGEE. The CDR3 DNA reads TGTGCCAGCAGCGTAGGAATCCAAGAGACCCAGTACTTC. It specifies CASSVGIQETQYF.

The chain carries TRBV19 and TRBJ2-1; 12 nucleotides line up with TRBD1. Germline trimming cut 7 bases from V and 10 bases from J; bases unmatched to any gene: 8. CDR3 length equals 14 residues. CDR1 and CDR2 from the germline V gene are LNHDA and SQIVND (reference sequence). CDR3 in DNA: TGTGCCAGTACCTTAGGGACAGGGGGCAGGGAGCAGTTCTTC. Amino acid sequence: CASTLGTGGREQFF.

The V gene is TRBV2, the J gene TRBJ2-7, with D tentatively TRBD1 (6 bases). V was shortened by 4 bases and J by 1 base, with 11 bases between the two germline ends. The CDR3 spans 14 residues. From germline, CDR1 is SNHLY and CDR2 FYNNEI. CDR3 sequence reads: CASSVRTVSYEQYF. The CDR3 DNA is TGTGCCAGCAGTGTTCGGACAGTTTCCTACGAGCAGTACTTC.

This clone turned up a few times. CDR3 in DNA: TGCGCCAGCAGCTTACAGGGGGCGACAACAGATACGCAGTATTTT. Its translation: CASSLQGATTDTQYF. This chain connects TRBV5-1 to TRBJ2-3, with 9 bases lining up with TRBD1. This CDR3 is 15 amino acids long. Germline V gives CDR1 SGHRS, CDR2 YFSETQ. Trimming took 2 bases from V and 3 from J; bases not matched to a gene: 4.

The V and J genes are TRBV27 and TRBJ1-2, with 7 nucleotides matching TRBD1. Trimming at V came to 7 bases and at J to 2 bases, leaving 10 bases not matched to a gene. CDR1 and CDR2 (germline): MNHEY, SMNVEV (reference sequence). The CDR3 sequence is 15 residues long. The CDR3 here is CASKNKEQGNYGYTF. DNA for the CDR3: TGTGCCAGCAAAAATAAAGAACAGGGGAACTATGGCTACACCTTC.

The chain couples TRBV29-1 to TRBJ2-7, with 7 bases identical to TRBD1. V lost 1 base to trimming and J lost 12 bases; unmatched junction nucleotides: 6. The CDR3 has 11 amino acids. Germline loops: CDR1 SQVTM, CDR2 ANQGSEA. DNA for the CDR3: TGCAGCGTTGAAGTAGGGGGCCGCGGGTACTTC. Its protein is CSVEVGGRGYF.

The chain couples TRBV15 to TRBJ2-5; 7 nucleotides match TRBD1. The V gene's germline CDR1 is LNHNV and CDR2 YYDKDF (reference sequence). This CDR3 is 18 amino acids long. Unmatched junction bases numbered 13, after V lost 0 bases and J lost 3 bases. CDR3 region: CATSRDQTGPGREETQYF. DNA of the CDR3: TGTGCCACCAGCAGAGACCAGACAGGGCCGGGTAGGGAAGAGACCCAGTACTTC.

This chain links TRBV6-1 with TRBJ2-7; D is possibly TRBD1 (5 bases). This CDR3 region has 15 residues. Germline V gene sequence: CDR1 MNHNS, CDR2 SASEGT. V was clipped by 4 bases and J by 2 bases, with 15 bases between them. The CDR3 loop is CASSGAFEDTYEQYF. For the CDR3, the DNA is TGTGCCAGCAGTGGTGCATTTGAGGACACCTACGAGCAGTACTTC.

V gene TRBV5-6 combines with J gene TRBJ2-2, with D hard to call. The CDR3 loop spans 12 amino acids. V dropped 1 base and J dropped 6 bases, with 4 bases sitting between them. The germline CDR1 and CDR2 sequences are SGHDT and YYEEEE. The DNA of the CDR3 is TGTGCCAGCAGCTTGTGGGCCGGGGAGCTGTTTTTT. Residues: CASSLWAGELFF.

This clone showed up just a few times. DNA of the CDR3: TGTGCCAGTAGTATACCCGGCAGTAGGAATTCACCCCTCCACTTT. Amino acids: CASSIPGSRNSPLHF. The chain carries TRBV19 and TRBJ1-6; D remains ambiguous. Trimming removed 2 bases at V and 7 bases at J, with 12 bases between. The V gene's germline CDR1 is LNHDA and CDR2 SQIVND (reference sequence). The CDR3 has 15 residues.

In its sample, this clone was seen a few times. The gene calls are TRBV5-6 and TRBJ1-1; no firm D call. Trimming removed 6 bases from V and 4 bases from J, with 19 bases in between. From germline, CDR1 is SGHDT and CDR2 YYEEEE. The CDR3 consists of 15 residues. CDR3 sequence: CASIQIDTEVTEAFF. The CDR3 DNA reads as TGTGCCAGCATCCAGATAGACACCGAGGTCACTGAAGCTTTCTTT.

The gene calls are TRBV2 and TRBJ1-5; D is possibly TRBD1 (6 bases). The ends were cut back, 3 bases at V and 6 bases at J, with 12 bases in the middle. CDR1 and CDR2 (germline): SNHLY, FYNNEI. CDR3 length: 14 residues. The CDR3 is CASSETGRSQPQHF. Here the CDR3 DNA reads TGTGCCAGCAGTGAGACAGGACGGAGTCAGCCCCAGCATTTT. Together with reference TRBV2 and TRBJ1-5, the CDR3 gives the full variable domain: EPEVTQTPSHQVTQMGQEVILRCVPISNHLYFYWYRQILGQKVEFLVSFYNNEISEKSEIFDDQFSVERPDGSNFTLKIRSTKLEDSAMYFCASSETGRSQPQHFGDGTRLSIL.

The chain combines TRBV15 with TRBJ2-6; perhaps TRBD1 as D (6 bases). This CDR3 has 17 residues. Germline V gives CDR1 LNHNV, CDR2 YYDKDF (reference sequence). Trimming cost V 5 bases and J 0 bases, with 14 bases left between them. The DNA of the CDR3 is TGTGCCACCAGCCCCCGGGGACATTCCTCTGGGGCCAACGTCCTGACTTTC. Translating gives CATSPRGHSSGANVLTF.

This clone was detected once. The rearrangement uses TRBV14 and TRBJ2-5; D unclear. The CDR3 contains 13 residues. The germline V gene encodes CDR1 SGHDN and CDR2 FVKESK. Trimming took off 4 bases at V and 5 bases at J, with 11 bases between the two ends. CDR3 in amino acids: CASSLAVVETQYF. DNA for the CDR3: TGTGCCAGCAGCCTTGCGGTAGTGGAGACCCAGTACTTC.